This is a list of T cell receptor beta chains from one sample in a study of blood T cells in healthy people across ages. Each CDR3 protein gets one entry after TCRdb re-called the 5' RACE reads with MiXCR. This table holds roughly 1.5 million distinct CDR3 sequences, 42% found once. The sequenced material came from blood. These receptors all stem from a woman between 18 and 29 years old in good health. Both conserved end residues are part of each CDR3. The D gene is left open where the match is weak. Clone size is shown for a subset of rows, as once, few, many or a class of expanded clone.

.	TRBV7-2	TRBJ2-5	.	CASSPQGGVNEQYF	TGTGCCAGCAGCCCCCAGGGGGGCGTAAATGAGCAGTACTTC
TRBD2	TRBV10-3	TRBJ2-5	.	CAISVTSGSYNEQYF	TGTGCCATCAGTGTGACTAGCGGGAGCTACAATGAGCAGTACTTC
TRBD1	TRBV15	TRBJ1-1	.	CATSRDQGGYTEAFF	TGTGCCACCAGCAGAGATCAGGGGGGATACACTGAAGCTTTCTTT
.	TRBV12-3/TRBV12-4	TRBJ2-7	.	CASSFEVGQAYEQYF	TGTGCCAGCAGTTTTGAAGTAGGGCAGGCGTACGAGCAGTACTTC
TRBD2	TRBV7-9	TRBJ2-7	.	CASSSITSGGSYEQYF	TGTGCCAGCAGCTCCATCACTAGCGGAGGCTCCTACGAGCAGTACTTC
.	TRBV9	TRBJ2-1	few	CASSVGGGPYPNEQFF	TGTGCCAGCAGCGTAGGGGGGGGCCCCTATCCCAATGAGCAGTTCTTC
.	TRBV9	TRBJ1-2	.	CASSRYQGHGYTF	TGTGCCAGCAGCCGTTACCAGGGACATGGCTACACCTTC
TRBD2	TRBV2	TRBJ2-1	few	CASSGLASEQFF	TGTGCCAGCAGTGGACTAGCCAGTGAGCAGTTCTTC
TRBD1	TRBV10-3	TRBJ1-2	.	CASRDRGTRNYGYTF	TGTGCCAGCCGGGACAGGGGAACCAGGAACTATGGCTACACCTTC
.	TRBV9	TRBJ2-5	.	CASSGVGSRETQYF	TGTGCCAGCAGCGGGGTCGGGAGTAGGGAGACCCAGTACTTC
.	TRBV27	TRBJ2-7	many	CASSLSEGYEQYF	TGTGCCAGCAGTTTATCGGAAGGCTACGAGCAGTACTTC
TRBD1	TRBV4-1	TRBJ1-4	few	CASSPEQGVREKLFF	TGCGCCAGCAGCCCCGAACAGGGGGTAAGGGAAAAACTGTTTTTT
.	TRBV29-1	TRBJ2-7	.	CSVEDDRGFNEQYF	TGCAGCGTTGAAGATGATAGGGGGTTCAACGAGCAGTACTTC
.	TRBV15	TRBJ2-4	.	CATSRDQALAKNIQYF	TGTGCCACCAGCAGAGATCAGGCACTAGCCAAAAACATTCAGTACTTC
TRBD2	TRBV5-1	TRBJ2-5	few	CASSLALAGLEKETQYF	TGCGCCAGCAGCTTAGCGCTAGCGGGATTAGAGAAAGAGACCCAGTACTTC
.	TRBV20-1	TRBJ1-5	.	CSARGGGRQPQHF	TGCAGTGCTAGAGGGGGGGGCAGGCAGCCCCAGCATTTT
.	TRBV7-9	TRBJ2-6	once	CASSLYLGSGANVLTF	TGTGCCAGCAGCTTATATCTGGGGTCTGGGGCCAACGTCCTGACTTTC
.	TRBV7-2	TRBJ1-2	.	CASSPSLTDISYGYTF	TGTGCCAGCAGCCCGAGCCTAACAGATATCTCTTATGGCTACACCTTC
.	TRBV5-6	TRBJ2-3	once	CASSQLLGGITDTQYF	TGTGCCAGCAGTCAACTGCTCGGGGGAATCACAGATACGCAGTATTTT
.	TRBV9	TRBJ1-1	.	CASSAKKGEWNTEAFF	TGTGCCAGCAGCGCAAAAAAAGGGGAATGGAACACTGAAGCTTTCTTT
.	TRBV6-5	TRBJ1-2	few	CASSFGRQSAYGYTF	TGTGCCAGCAGTTTCGGTAGACAGAGCGCCTATGGCTACACCTTC
.	TRBV7-6	TRBJ1-2	few	CASSANLDRSYGYTF	TGTGCCAGCAGCGCTAACCTTGACAGGTCCTATGGCTACACCTTC
.	TRBV29-1	TRBJ2-5	.	CSITNLRGTQYF	TGCAGCATTACCAACCTAAGAGGGACCCAGTACTTC
TRBD2	TRBV10-3	TRBJ2-1	few	CAISGLAGEEQFF	TGTGCCATCAGTGGGCTAGCGGGAGAGGAGCAGTTCTTC
TRBD1	TRBV9	TRBJ2-5	.	CASSRGTGTGRETQYF	TGTGCCAGCAGCAGGGGGACAGGGACAGGTCGAGAGACCCAGTACTTC
TRBD1	TRBV7-2	TRBJ1-5	.	CASSLGPPDRLNQPQHF	TGTGCCAGCAGCTTAGGCCCCCCGGACAGGCTCAATCAGCCCCAGCATTTT
TRBD2	TRBV5-1	TRBJ2-3	.	CASSLGTSGGQDTQYF	TGCGCCAGCAGCTTGGGGACTAGCGGGGGGCAGGATACGCAGTATTTT
.	TRBV7-2	TRBJ2-3	.	CASSDRGHTDTQYF	TGTGCCAGCAGCGATAGAGGTCACACAGATACGCAGTATTTT
.	TRBV7-2	TRBJ1-4	.	CASSKGRMSEKPFF	TGTGCCAGCAGCAAGGGACGGATGAGTGAAAAACCGTTTTTT
.	TRBV6-5	TRBJ2-7	few	CASSPYSDSSYEQYF	TGTGCCAGCAGTCCCTACAGCGATAGCTCCTACGAGCAGTACTTC
TRBD2	TRBV20-1	TRBJ2-7	.	CSTSGSPLREQYF	TGCAGTACTAGCGGGAGTCCCCTCAGGGAGCAGTACTTC
TRBD2	TRBV3-1	TRBJ2-1	.	CASSQETSGPYNEQFF	TGTGCCAGCAGCCAAGAGACTAGCGGGCCTTACAATGAGCAGTTCTTC
.	TRBV7-2	TRBJ2-1	few	CASSSQGGDSNEQFF	TGTGCCAGCAGCTCTCAGGGGGGAGATAGCAATGAGCAGTTCTTC
.	TRBV4-1	TRBJ1-4	few	CASSPTVSGTNEKLFF	TGCGCCAGCAGCCCAACGGTGTCAGGCACTAATGAAAAACTGTTTTTT
.	TRBV21-1	TRBJ2-7	few	CASSKPHAGGWSEQYF	TGTGCCAGCAGCAAACCGCATGCGGGGGGCTGGAGTGAGCAGTACTTC
TRBD1	TRBV30	TRBJ1-6	.	CAWTQGDASPLHF	TGTGCCTGGACACAGGGGGATGCTTCACCCCTCCACTTT
TRBD2	TRBV28	TRBJ2-1	.	CASSLPTGTSGRAREFF	TGTGCCAGCAGTTTACCCACGGGGACTAGCGGGAGGGCCCGGGAGTTCTTC
.	TRBV27	TRBJ2-1	few	CASSLSFGALVNEQFF	TGTGCCAGCAGTTTATCATTCGGGGCCCTGGTGAATGAGCAGTTCTTC
TRBD2	TRBV4-3	TRBJ2-2	few	CASSQFPSGGELNTGELFF	TGCGCCAGCAGCCAATTCCCCAGCGGGGGTGAACTGAACACCGGGGAGCTGTTTTTT
.	TRBV7-6	TRBJ2-1	.	CASSFNLRDPRGEQFF	TGTGCCAGCAGCTTTAATCTGCGGGATCCCAGGGGTGAGCAGTTCTTC
TRBD2	TRBV6-1	TRBJ2-2	.	CASSELAGGPGELFF	TGTGCCAGCAGTGAACTAGCGGGAGGGCCCGGGGAGCTGTTTTTT
.	TRBV9	TRBJ2-7	.	CASSVTSGQATQYF	TGTGCCAGCAGCGTCACGAGCGGCCAAGCAACCCAGTACTTC
.	TRBV18	TRBJ1-4	.	CASSPLRNEKLFF	TGTGCCAGCTCACCACTTAGGAATGAAAAACTGTTTTTT
TRBD1	TRBV7-2	TRBJ1-1	.	CASSLAWRGPTEAFF	TGTGCCAGCAGCTTAGCGTGGAGGGGGCCCACTGAAGCTTTCTTT
.	TRBV20-1	TRBJ2-7	.	CSARGLASYNEQYF	TGCAGTGCTAGGGGCCTAGCTTCCTACAATGAGCAGTACTTC
.	TRBV11-2	TRBJ1-2	.	CASSSGPTNYGYTF	TGTGCCAGCAGCTCGGGCCCTACTAACTATGGCTACACCTTC
.	TRBV9	TRBJ2-3	.	CASSVATASSTDTQYF	TGTGCCAGCAGCGTAGCTACAGCCTCTAGCACAGATACGCAGTATTTT
TRBD1	TRBV12-3/TRBV12-4	TRBJ1-5	.	CASTLGDRGYQPQHF	TGTGCCAGCACCCTTGGGGACAGGGGTTATCAGCCCCAGCATTTT